This T cell receptor (beta chain) was documented in a study of tumor-infiltrating lymphocytes in primary liver carcinoma. The study, taken as a whole, reports: Since the samples were bulk and unsorted, the CD4+ and CD8+ repertoires were not compared.

Germline DNA was extracted alongside blood RNA, which was obtained from unsorted whole blood. A few counts support this clonotype. Its antigen is not identified. A primer matching the constant region was used to make TCR beta cDNA from approximately 0.45 ug of total RNA. Libraries covering TCR beta were generated through three nested multiplex PCR rounds (using a slightly modified ARM-PCR). The study ran its first two PCR rounds for roughly 11 cycles each, using TRBV1-TRBV30 forward primers and a C-beta reverse primer. TCRdb reprocessed the multiplex PCR reads via MiXCR and lists one record per CDR3 protein. In the table there are 320,000 or so distinct CDR3 sequences, 65% of which are singletons. From germline, CDR1 is GTSNPN and CDR2 SVGIG (reference sequence). V shed 2 bases, J shed 9 bases, and the junction held 6 bases outside the gene matches. The CDR3 sequence is 14 residues long.

The receptor's source is a man in his forties or fifties with primary liver carcinoma and hepatitis B virus infection. The chain recombines TRBV30 with TRBJ1-6; TRBD1 matches at 8 bases. What was sequenced was peripheral blood. CDR3 coding DNA: TGTGCCTGGAGTTTACAGGGGGGAGGTTCACCCCTCCACTTT. Its protein product is CAWSLQGGGSPLHF.